Listed below are T cell receptor beta chains from one sample, sequenced in a study of cytomegalovirus exposure and HLA in healthy donors. This table comes from immunoSEQ multiplex PCR, and its TCRdb copy is limited to in-frame clones, with some not included. The sample holds 150,000 to 200,000 clones, roughly 80% seen once. What was sequenced was PBMCs. All receptors derive from a male donor in good health and CMV-seropositive. Each CDR3 is given without its conserved first and last residue. The listing skips clone size in some rows; elsewhere it reads once, few, many or a size class.

V,size,length,CDR3
TRBV5-4,NA,10,ASSQNTDTQY
TRBV6-1,NA,11,AGRTRPNQPQH
TRBV6-1,few,13,ASRAPGQSPQEQF
TRBV7-9,NA,14,AIPPERAGMYNEQF
TRBV5-5,NA,12,ASSLQGTNQPQH
TRBV6-5,NA,12,ASSSQGSYNEQF
TRBV11-2,NA,12,ASLLDRDLHEQY
TRBV6-1,NA,9,ASSGGRRQY
TRBV29-1,NA,12,SVGRAGAFDTQY
TRBV7-9,NA,12,ASSSLQGPGELF
TRBV9,NA,12,ASSVGGIPGEQY
TRBV6-4,NA,12,ASSDPGTANEQF
TRBV6-6,few,12,ASTPIRGNTEAF
TRBV6-5,NA,12,ASSGTGGFDEQF
TRBV6-5,NA,12,ASIPYENTGELF
TRBV10-3,NA,9,ATSGANVLT
TRBV7-6,NA,14,ASSKGQGMNTGELF
TRBV7-9,NA,16,ASRSRDRLANSGNTIY
TRBV25-1,NA,10,ASSESSYEQY
TRBV28,NA,13,ASSPRGALNTEAF
TRBV23-1,NA,14,ASSPTRTDHPEPQH
TRBV28,NA,13,ASSLAGLAKNIQY
TRBV7-2,NA,11,ASNGIAKNIQY
TRBV15,few,12,ATSRDRGTERAF
TRBV30,NA,12,AWSVAGTNYGYT
TRBV7-8,NA,15,ASSLAGRGANTGELF
TRBV7-9,NA,14,ASSGGTGPANYGYT
TRBV30,NA,13,AWSGGLAGGTTQY
TRBV5-1,NA,10,ASSLPGTEAF